Below are 10 T cell receptor beta chains sequenced from a single sample in a study of shared clonotypes between healthy human individuals. TCRdb's copy holds only in-frame clones and misses some; the assay was immunoSEQ multiplex PCR. The sample records about 590,000 clones, about 95% being singletons. CD45RO-negative CD8 cells positively selected for CCR7 made up the naive population, which excluded terminally differentiated effector memory CD45RA+ cells. The sequenced sample consisted of naive CD8+ T cells sorted from blood. These receptor sequences come from a woman aged 25-40 years in good health.

This chain joins TRBV5-5 and TRBJ2-7; 9 positions agree with TRBD1. The germline CDR1 and CDR2 sequences are SGHKS and YYEKEE (reference sequence). The CDR3 runs to 14 residues. The V and J ends lost 0 bases and 4 bases, in that order; junction bases with no gene match: 2. The CDR3 is CASSLGTGVYEQYF. The CDR3 DNA reads as TGTGCCAGCAGCTTGGGGACAGGGGTTTACGAGCAGTACTTC. Complete variable domain (other parts from reference TRBV5-5 and TRBJ2-7): DAGVTQSPTHLIKTRGQQVTLRCSPISGHKSVSWYQQVLGQGPQFIFQYYEKEERGRGNFPDRFSARQFPNYSSELNVNALLLGDSALYLCASSLGTGVYEQYFGPGTRLTVT.

The chain recombines TRBV29-1 with TRBJ1-3, with D unresolved. V was clipped by 5 bases and J by 0 bases, with 11 bases between them. CDR3 size: 14 residues. CDR1 and CDR2 from the germline V gene are SQVTM and ANQGSEA. The CDR3 DNA reads TGCAGCGTTCGTTCTTCGTACTCTGGAAACACCATATATTTT. This gives the protein CSVRSSYSGNTIYF.

This clone appeared a few times. The chain links TRBV27 to TRBJ2-3; possible D gene TRBD2, 6 bases. This CDR3 is 15 amino acids long. Trimming left V 8 bases short and J 0 bases short, with 15 bases between. CDR1 is MNHEY and CDR2 is SMNVEV in the germline V gene (reference sequence). The CDR3 DNA reads as TGTGCCAGCGCTTGGAGGGGAGACAGCACAGATACGCAGTATTTT. Translated, it gives CASAWRGDSTDTQYF.

CDR3 in DNA: TGTGCCAGCAGCTTAGGGTCTCGGGAGCAGTACTTC. It encodes CASSLGSREQYF. The chain has TRBV7-9 and TRBJ2-7; no firm D call. The V gene lost 1 base and the J gene lost 7 bases, with 8 bases spanning the gap. CDR1 is SEHNR and CDR2 is FQNEAQ in the germline V gene (reference sequence). CDR3 length: 12 residues.

The gene calls are TRBV29-1 and TRBJ2-7; 9 bases agree with TRBD1. The ends lost 3 bases at V and 8 bases at J; junction bases unmatched: 14. This CDR3 is 15 amino acids long. Germline values: CDR1 SQVTM, CDR2 ANQGSEA. DNA of the CDR3: TGCAGCGTTGAGGACCCTGGACAGGGGACGGGCAAGCAGTACTTC. Its translation is CSVEDPGQGTGKQYF.

V usage is TRBV11-2 and J usage is TRBJ2-7, with D perhaps matching TRBD2 (7 bases). The CDR3 contains 16 residues. Germline V gives CDR1 SGHAT, CDR2 FQNNGV. The ends were cut back, 4 bases at V and 1 base at J, with 17 bases in the middle. The CDR3 DNA reads TGTGCCAGCAGCTCCCTCCCGAGGGGGGGGTCCTACGAGCAGTACTTC. Translating it yields CASSSLPRGGSYEQYF.

This clone was observed a single time. The chain couples TRBV6-5 to TRBJ2-5; tentative D call: TRBD2 (5 bases). This CDR3 is built from 13 residues. Trimming shortened V by 5 bases and J by 4 bases, and 11 bases separated the two germline ends. CDR1 is MNHEY and CDR2 is SVGAGI in the germline V gene. The CDR3 region is CASSNGLGETQYF. CDR3 DNA: TGTGCCAGCAGTAATGGACTGGGAGAGACCCAGTACTTC.

This chain links TRBV11-2 with TRBJ2-1; D gene uncertain. The germline CDR1 and CDR2 sequences are SGHAT and FQNNGV. The CDR3 length is 11 residues. V was trimmed by 3 bases and J by 8 bases, leaving 5 bases between them. The CDR3, as DNA: TGTGCCAGCAGCTTCTCCGATGAGCAGTTCTTC. Amino acids: CASSFSDEQFF.

J is TRBJ2-7 and V is TRBV11-2, with a tentative D call TRBD2 (6 bases). V was cut by 3 bases and J by 3 bases, with 15 bases left in between. CDR1 and CDR2 (germline): SGHAT, FQNNGV. This CDR3 region has 15 residues. The chain's CDR3 is CASSFGSGSYYEQYF. CDR3 nucleotides: TGTGCCAGCAGCTTTGGTAGCGGCTCCTACTACGAGCAGTACTTC.

The chain has TRBV7-9 and TRBJ2-3; D uncertain. Germline values: CDR1 SEHNR, CDR2 FQNEAQ (reference sequence). V was cut by 0 bases and J by 2 bases, with 3 bases left in between. The CDR3 runs 13 residues. The CDR3 loop reads CASSLAITDTQYF. The CDR3 DNA is TGTGCCAGCAGCTTAGCGATCACAGATACGCAGTATTTT.